The source of this T cell receptor (beta chain) is a study of shared clonotypes between healthy human individuals. Whole-study findings and limits: Roughly 5% of naive CD4 clonotypes were common to several donors.

Concerning this clone itself: No antigen is known for it.

This CDR3 comprises 14 residues. CDR1 and CDR2 from the germline V gene are SQVTM and ANQGSEA. Between the trimmed V and J ends, which lost 5 bases and 0 bases, there was a span of 14 bases. The repertoire was sequenced with immunoSEQ multiplex PCR; TCRdb's copy has only in-frame clones and lacks some. Among millions of clones listed, more than 90% were seen once. The source is a man in his late teens or twenties in good health. The sample was naive CD4+ T cells sorted from blood. As to subset: CD45RA+ positively selected. The chain carries TRBV29-1 and TRBJ2-7, with a possible D match to TRBD1 (6 bases). The chain's CDR3 is CSVKRDKSSYEQYF. The CDR3 coding sequence is TGCAGCGTTAAAAGGGACAAGAGCTCCTACGAGCAGTACTTC.